The rows below give T cell receptor beta chains drawn from one sample of a study of response to subunit inactivated influenza vaccine. TCRdb itself ran the RT-PCR reads through MiXCR, one entry per CDR3 protein. In the table there are hundreds of thousands of distinct CDR3 sequences, about 11% of which are singletons. These same records also appear under a second study, on T cells expressing NK-cell markers.

This material consisted of PBMCs from blood, taken on the day of vaccination. The origin of the receptors is a man between 45 and 60 years old who received an inactivated influenza vaccine. Each CDR3 is given with its conserved first and last residue. The order of the fields is J gene, V gene, clone size, D gene, CDR3 DNA, CDR3 protein. D genes are given only for firm matches. Clone sizes are given selectively: once, few, many, or a class where the clone is expanded.

j_call: TRBJ2-5
v_call: TRBV4-3
clone_size: -
d_call: -
cdr3_nt: TGCGCCAGCAGCCAACAAGTCCCGGGGGCGGGGTATGGGACCCAGTACTTC
cdr3_aa: CASSQQVPGAGYGTQYF

j_call: TRBJ2-7
v_call: TRBV4-3
clone_size: few
d_call: -
cdr3_nt: TGCGCCAGCAGCCAAGAGGGACGGTCCCGCGAGCAGTACTTC
cdr3_aa: CASSQEGRSREQYF

j_call: TRBJ1-5
v_call: TRBV12-3/TRBV12-4
clone_size: few
d_call: -
cdr3_nt: TGTGCCAGCAGCCTCGGGCACCAACCCAATCAGCCCCAGCATTTT
cdr3_aa: CASSLGHQPNQPQHF

j_call: TRBJ2-5
v_call: TRBV20-1
clone_size: few
d_call: -
cdr3_nt: TGCAGTGCTCCACCACTGCAGGGGTTTGACGAGACCCAGTACTTC
cdr3_aa: CSAPPLQGFDETQYF

j_call: TRBJ2-7
v_call: TRBV10-3
clone_size: many
d_call: TRBD2
cdr3_nt: TGTGCCATCAGTGAGTCAACTAGCGGGGGTGACGAGCAGTACTTC
cdr3_aa: CAISESTSGGDEQYF

j_call: TRBJ1-1
v_call: TRBV27
clone_size: few
d_call: TRBD1
cdr3_nt: TGTGCCAGCAGTTTATCGAGAAGGTACAGGGGGTCTCGCACTGAAGCTTTCTTT
cdr3_aa: CASSLSRRYRGSRTEAFF

j_call: TRBJ2-2
v_call: TRBV12-3/TRBV12-4
clone_size: few
d_call: TRBD2
cdr3_nt: TGTGCCAGCAGTCATAGCGGGGGGGAGAAGGAGCTGTTTTTT
cdr3_aa: CASSHSGGEKELFF

j_call: TRBJ1-6
v_call: TRBV4-3
clone_size: -
d_call: TRBD1
cdr3_nt: TGCGCCAGCAGCCGGTTTAAGATCGGGACAGGGGTTGCACCCCTCCACTTT
cdr3_aa: CASSRFKIGTGVAPLHF

j_call: TRBJ1-1
v_call: TRBV5-1
clone_size: -
d_call: -
cdr3_nt: TGCGCCAGCAGCGCCGAAGTGAACACTGAAGCTTTCTTT
cdr3_aa: CASSAEVNTEAFF

j_call: TRBJ1-6
v_call: TRBV5-5
clone_size: -
d_call: -
cdr3_nt: TGTGCCAGCAGCCGGACGGTTTATAATTCACCCCTCCACTTT
cdr3_aa: CASSRTVYNSPLHF

j_call: TRBJ2-7
v_call: TRBV27
clone_size: few
d_call: -
cdr3_nt: TGTGCCAGCAGTTCTTTGACAGGCTCCCGCTACGAGCAGTACTTC
cdr3_aa: CASSSLTGSRYEQYF

j_call: TRBJ2-3
v_call: TRBV18
clone_size: few
d_call: TRBD1
cdr3_nt: TGTGCCAGCTCACCACTACAGGGGGTTGGAGATACGCAGTATTTT
cdr3_aa: CASSPLQGVGDTQYF

j_call: TRBJ2-2
v_call: TRBV4-1
clone_size: -
d_call: -
cdr3_nt: TGCGCCAGCAGCCATCCCCAAGGGATAGCAGGCGGGGAGCTGTTTTTT
cdr3_aa: CASSHPQGIAGGELFF

j_call: TRBJ2-3
v_call: TRBV18
clone_size: -
d_call: -
cdr3_nt: TGTGCCAGCTCACCCAGTACCTGGACAGATACGCAGTATTTT
cdr3_aa: CASSPSTWTDTQYF

j_call: TRBJ2-7
v_call: TRBV12-3/TRBV12-4
clone_size: many
d_call: -
cdr3_nt: TGTGCCAGCAGTTTAGATCAGGTGGCCGAGCAGTACTTC
cdr3_aa: CASSLDQVAEQYF

j_call: TRBJ2-4
v_call: TRBV15
clone_size: many
d_call: -
cdr3_nt: TGTGCCACCAGCATTCTTGCGGGGGCTACCAAAAACATTCAGTACTTC
cdr3_aa: CATSILAGATKNIQYF

j_call: TRBJ2-2
v_call: TRBV10-3
clone_size: few
d_call: -
cdr3_nt: TGTGCCTCATCCGGGACGGAGAACACCGGGGAGCTGTTTTTT
cdr3_aa: CASSGTENTGELFF

j_call: TRBJ2-1
v_call: TRBV6-2/TRBV6-3
clone_size: few
d_call: TRBD2
cdr3_nt: TGTGCCAGCAGGATTAGCGGGAGCTCCTACAATGAGCAGTTCTTC
cdr3_aa: CASRISGSSYNEQFF

j_call: TRBJ2-7
v_call: TRBV5-1
clone_size: many
d_call: -
cdr3_nt: TGCGCCAGCAGCCCGGCAACTTCATCCTACGAGCAGTACTTC
cdr3_aa: CASSPATSSYEQYF

j_call: TRBJ1-5
v_call: TRBV10-3
clone_size: few
d_call: TRBD1
cdr3_nt: TGTGCCATCAGCGGGACAGGGCGTAGCAATCAGCCCCAGCATTTT
cdr3_aa: CAISGTGRSNQPQHF

j_call: TRBJ2-6
v_call: TRBV19
clone_size: -
d_call: -
cdr3_nt: TGTGCCAGTAGTAGTGTACTGGTCTCTGGGGCCAACGTCCTGACTTTC
cdr3_aa: CASSSVLVSGANVLTF

j_call: TRBJ2-5
v_call: TRBV14
clone_size: few
d_call: -
cdr3_nt: TGTGCCAGCAGCTACTCAGGTGGAGAGACCCAGTACTTC
cdr3_aa: CASSYSGGETQYF

j_call: TRBJ2-3
v_call: TRBV20-1
clone_size: many
d_call: -
cdr3_nt: TGCAGTGCTAGAGATCAGAGGGGCACAGATACGCAGTATTTT
cdr3_aa: CSARDQRGTDTQYF

j_call: TRBJ2-5
v_call: TRBV20-1
clone_size: few
d_call: -
cdr3_nt: TGCAGTGCTATGCTCAAGACCCAGTACTTC
cdr3_aa: CSAMLKTQYF

j_call: TRBJ2-2
v_call: TRBV7-9
clone_size: few
d_call: -
cdr3_nt: TGTGCCAGCAGGCCGAACACAGGGACAACGAACACCGGGGAGCTGTTTTTT
cdr3_aa: CASRPNTGTTNTGELFF

j_call: TRBJ2-1
v_call: TRBV5-6
clone_size: few
d_call: -
cdr3_nt: TGTGCCAGCAGCTTGGTTATTAGTCCACTCACCTTC
cdr3_aa: CASSLVISPLTF

j_call: TRBJ2-2
v_call: TRBV20-1
clone_size: few
d_call: TRBD2
cdr3_nt: TGCAGTGCTAGGTCCGGGACTAGCAACACCGGGGAGCTGTTTTTT
cdr3_aa: CSARSGTSNTGELFF

j_call: TRBJ2-1
v_call: TRBV3-1
clone_size: -
d_call: -
cdr3_nt: TGTGCCAGCAGCCGCCTAAGGGGGGACTACAACAATGAGCAGTTCTTC
cdr3_aa: CASSRLRGDYNNEQFF

j_call: TRBJ2-5
v_call: TRBV11-2
clone_size: many
d_call: -
cdr3_nt: TGTGCCAGCAGCTCCGATTGGGGGGTCCAAGAGACCCAGTACTTC
cdr3_aa: CASSSDWGVQETQYF

j_call: TRBJ2-1
v_call: TRBV20-1
clone_size: -
d_call: TRBD2
cdr3_nt: TGCAGTGCGCTGGACCGTCGGACTAGCGGGGGGACTCTTGGGAGGGAGCAGTTCTTC
cdr3_aa: CSALDRRTSGGTLGREQFF

j_call: TRBJ1-4
v_call: TRBV5-1
clone_size: -
d_call: -
cdr3_nt: TGCGCCAGCAGCTCCGGGCCGGAAGAAAAACTGTTTTTT
cdr3_aa: CASSSGPEEKLFF

j_call: TRBJ2-1
v_call: TRBV20-1
clone_size: many
d_call: -
cdr3_nt: TGCAGTGTCCTAGGACGGAGGGGCTCCTACAATGAGCAGTTCTTC
cdr3_aa: CSVLGRRGSYNEQFF

j_call: TRBJ2-6
v_call: TRBV20-1
clone_size: few
d_call: -
cdr3_nt: TGCAGTGCTAGACGCTTAGGAGACTCTGGGGCCAACGTCCTGACTTTC
cdr3_aa: CSARRLGDSGANVLTF

j_call: TRBJ2-2
v_call: TRBV4-3
clone_size: few
d_call: -
cdr3_nt: TGCGCCAGCAGCATGGGACGCGGGTTGTGGGCCGACACCGGGGAGCTGTTTTTT
cdr3_aa: CASSMGRGLWADTGELFF

j_call: TRBJ1-2
v_call: TRBV3-1
clone_size: few
d_call: TRBD1
cdr3_nt: TGTGCCAGCAGCCACCTCGGACAGGGAATCGCCTATGGCTACACCTTC
cdr3_aa: CASSHLGQGIAYGYTF

j_call: TRBJ2-3
v_call: TRBV28
clone_size: few
d_call: TRBD1
cdr3_nt: TGTGCCAGCAGTTATGGGACAGGGGGCTGGAGCACAGATACGCAGTATTTT
cdr3_aa: CASSYGTGGWSTDTQYF

j_call: TRBJ2-7
v_call: TRBV13
clone_size: few
d_call: -
cdr3_nt: TGTGCCAGCAGCCTCCTTGAAGAGGAGGGGGACAGCTCCTACGAGCAGTACTTC
cdr3_aa: CASSLLEEEGDSSYEQYF

j_call: TRBJ1-5
v_call: TRBV12-3/TRBV12-4
clone_size: -
d_call: TRBD1
cdr3_nt: TGTGCCAGCAGAGAAGCGGACAGGGGGCTCTCGAGCAATCAGCCCCAGCATTTT
cdr3_aa: CASREADRGLSSNQPQHF

j_call: TRBJ1-2
v_call: TRBV12-3/TRBV12-4
clone_size: few
d_call: TRBD1
cdr3_nt: TGTGCCAGCAGTTTAAGGGGGACAGTGGTTGGCTACACCTTC
cdr3_aa: CASSLRGTVVGYTF